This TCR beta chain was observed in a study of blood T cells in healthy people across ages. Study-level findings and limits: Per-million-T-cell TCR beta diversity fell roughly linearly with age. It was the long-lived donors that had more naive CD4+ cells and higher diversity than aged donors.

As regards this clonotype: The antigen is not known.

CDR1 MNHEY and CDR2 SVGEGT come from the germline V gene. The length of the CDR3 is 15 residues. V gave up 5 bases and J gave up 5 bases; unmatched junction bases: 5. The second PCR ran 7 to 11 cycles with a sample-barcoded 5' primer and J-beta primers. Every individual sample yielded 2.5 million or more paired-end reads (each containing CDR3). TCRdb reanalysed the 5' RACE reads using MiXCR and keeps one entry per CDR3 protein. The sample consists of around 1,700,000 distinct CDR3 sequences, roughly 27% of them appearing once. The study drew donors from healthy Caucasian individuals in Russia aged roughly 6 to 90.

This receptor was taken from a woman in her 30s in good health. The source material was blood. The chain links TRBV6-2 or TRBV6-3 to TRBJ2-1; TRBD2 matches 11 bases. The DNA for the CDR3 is TGTGCCAGCAGTCTGGGACTAGCGGCAAACAATGAGCAGTTCTTC. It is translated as CASSLGLAANNEQFF.